Below, one T cell receptor (beta chain) is given with its context. Generated by immunoSEQ multiplex PCR, the TCRdb table keeps only in-frame clones and is missing some. The table shows 90,000 to 95,000 clones, with over 75% occurring only once. This sample is drawn from a study of T cell responses to AZD1222 COVID-19 vaccine. As for the study in general: The study pooled second doses at about 4 or about 12 weeks.

In germline, CDR1 is DFQATT, CDR2 SNEGSKA (reference sequence). The CDR3 length is 11 residues. V shed 3 bases and J shed 9 bases, with 11 bases lying between them. The receptor's source is an adult in good health. The chain links TRBV20-1 to TRBJ1-2; the D is unclear. The starting material was peripheral blood, obtained on day 0 of AZD1222 vaccination. For the CDR3, the DNA is TGCAGTGCTAGCCAGACGGGTAGCTACACCTTC. Translated: CSASQTGSYTF.